This section outlines one T cell receptor beta chain sequence together with its context. Germline CDR1 and CDR2: MNHEY and SVGAGI. CDR3 length: 14 amino acids. Trimming pared 8 bases from V and 1 base from J, leaving 14 bases between. This entry comes from a study of blood T cell repertoires in COVID-19. In the study overall: Acute and convalescent COVID-19 samples came from the United States, Italy and Spain. Sources were T cells, B-cell-depleted T cells, or PBMCs; the material itself was cDNA or gDNA.

The table came from immunoSEQ multiplex PCR; TCRdb's copy has only in-frame clones and leaves some out. The data show about 440,000 clones, 80% to 90% seen once. This TCR was recovered from a woman in her twenties or thirties with acute or convalescent COVID-19. Material for sequencing was peripheral blood. The chain links TRBV6-5 to TRBJ1-1; D unresolved. CDR3 nucleotide sequence: TGTGCCAGCGGCGTCTTTGACACGAACACTGAAGCTTTCTTT. This gives the protein CASGVFDTNTEAFF.